The rows below give T cell receptor beta chains drawn from one sample of a study of persistence of HIV-infected CD4 T cells. Repertoires were generated with immunoSEQ multiplex PCR, while TCRdb's copy carries only in-frame clones and drops some. The data show around 39,000 clones, about 90% seen once. Antigens for these TCRs are unknown. The source was CD4+ T cells sorted from PBMCs after roughly 18-hour stimulation, collected from a patient who received antiretroviral therapy. These receptors were taken from an adult man with HIV who was CMV-seropositive. CDR3s include the opening cysteine and the closing phenylalanine or tryptophan. A D gene is named only where the DNA matches it firmly. Size values are once, few and many counts, or a class for expanded clones, and some rows have none.

V	D	J	length	size	DNA	CDR3
TRBV7-2	NA	TRBJ1-2	14	NA	TGTGCCAGCAGCTTAGGTACAAGCAACTATGGCTACACCTTC	CASSLGTSNYGYTF
TRBV27	NA	TRBJ2-1	14	NA	TGTGCCAGCAGTTACCGGGACCCCGCGAATGAGCAGTTCTTC	CASSYRDPANEQFF
TRBV27	TRBD1	TRBJ2-3	15	NA	TGTGCCAGCAGGCGGGACAGGTTGTCCACAGATACGCAGTATTTT	CASRRDRLSTDTQYF
TRBV19	NA	TRBJ2-6	19	NA	TGTGCCAGTACCCGGGACATGGGGACCTTAAGCTCTGGGGCCAACGTCCTGACTTTC	CASTRDMGTLSSGANVLTF
TRBV28	NA	TRBJ2-6	16	NA	TGTGCCAGCAGTCAAAGACCGAGCTCTGGGGCCAACGTCCTGACTTTC	CASSQRPSSGANVLTF
TRBV2	TRBD1	TRBJ2-3	14	NA	TGTGCCAGCAGGGCAGGGGGTGGGACAGATACGCAGTATTTT	CASRAGGGTDTQYF
TRBV6-5	NA	TRBJ1-4	15	NA	TGTGCCAGCATTCAAAGGGGGAGGGGTGGCCAAAAACTGTTTTTT	CASIQRGRGGQKLFF
TRBV2	TRBD1	TRBJ1-5	17	NA	TGTGCCAGCAGTACCCCCGCCGGGACAGGGGGCAATCAGCCCCAGCATTTT	CASSTPAGTGGNQPQHF
TRBV19	NA	TRBJ1-1	15	NA	TGTGCCAGTAGTCCGGGGTACACAGCGAACACTGAAGCTTTCTTT	CASSPGYTANTEAFF
TRBV5-1	NA	TRBJ2-1	14	NA	TGCGCCAGCAGCTTCGGGCCTGAATACAATGAGCAGTTCTTC	CASSFGPEYNEQFF
TRBV30	TRBD1	TRBJ1-5	14	NA	TGTGCCTGCTCCCCGCGACAGGGGGGTCAGCCCCAGCATTTT	CACSPRQGGQPQHF
TRBV4-2	NA	TRBJ2-1	14	NA	TGTGCCAGCAGCCAAGCGGGGGCCGACAATGAGCAGTTCTTC	CASSQAGADNEQFF
TRBV24-1	TRBD2	TRBJ2-1	15	few	TGTGCCACCAGTGACCCCGGGGGGAGAAGCAATGAGCAGTTCTTC	CATSDPGGRSNEQFF
TRBV24-1	TRBD1	TRBJ2-7	12	once	TGTGCCACCGAGAGTAACAGGGGAGAGCAGTACTTC	CATESNRGEQYF
TRBV10-3	TRBD1	TRBJ1-1	14	NA	TGTGCCATCAGTGAGAGACAGGGTGACACTGAAGCTTTCTTT	CAISERQGDTEAFF
TRBV11-2	TRBD1	TRBJ2-2	16	NA	TGTGCCAGCAGCCTTCGGACAGGGGGCTACACCGGGGAGCTGTTTTTT	CASSLRTGGYTGELFF
TRBV20-1	NA	TRBJ1-1	11	NA	TGCAGTGCTAGAGTGGTTGCCGAAGCTTTCTTT	CSARVVAEAFF
TRBV6-5	NA	TRBJ2-7	15	NA	TGTGCCAGCAGGTCGACAGTCCCGCCCCTCTACGAGCAGTACTTC	CASRSTVPPLYEQYF
TRBV2	NA	TRBJ2-1	15	NA	TGTGCCAGGGAATTGGGGAGGATAACGGGGAATGAGCAGTTCTTC	CARELGRITGNEQFF
TRBV4-1	NA	TRBJ2-7	17	NA	TGCGCCAGCAGCCAAGAGGGTGGCGGGTCGAGCTCCTACGAGCAGTACTTC	CASSQEGGGSSSYEQYF
TRBV27	TRBD2	TRBJ2-1	16	NA	TGTGCCAGCAGTGTCCGAGGGACTAGCGGATACAATGAGCAGTTCTTC	CASSVRGTSGYNEQFF
TRBV5-4	NA	TRBJ1-2	14	once	TGTGCCAGCAGCTTGAAGAATGAAAACTATGGCTACACCTTC	CASSLKNENYGYTF
TRBV5-5	TRBD1	TRBJ2-1	13	NA	TGTGCCAGCAGCTGGGGACAGGGAGTTGAGCAGTTCTTC	CASSWGQGVEQFF
TRBV25-1	TRBD1	TRBJ1-1	15	NA	TGTGCCAGCAGTGAATCCGGGACAGGGGGCTGGGGAGCTTTCTTT	CASSESGTGGWGAFF
TRBV4-1	NA	TRBJ1-2	18	NA	TGCGCCAGCAGCCACATTATTCCTCGCGGGGGGACTAACTATGGCTACACCTTC	CASSHIIPRGGTNYGYTF
TRBV18	NA	TRBJ1-4	12	once	TGTGCCAGCTCACCGGAGAATCCGAAACTGTTTTTT	CASSPENPKLFF
TRBV3-1/TRBV3-2	NA	TRBJ1-3	15	NA	TGTGCCAGCAGCCAAGTGGGCACCTCTGGAAACACCATATATTTT	CASSQVGTSGNTIYF
TRBV4-1	NA	TRBJ1-4	16	NA	TGCGCCAGCAGCCTTATGGTGGGGCAAACTAATGAAAAACTGTTTTTT	CASSLMVGQTNEKLFF
TRBV19	NA	TRBJ1-3	15	NA	TGTGCCAGTACCCTCACCGCTGCCCCGGGAAACACCATATATTTT	CASTLTAAPGNTIYF
TRBV7-9	NA	TRBJ2-7	14	few	TGTGCCAGCAGCCCCCAGGGAGTCCCCTACGAGCAGTACTTC	CASSPQGVPYEQYF
TRBV7-9	NA	TRBJ2-2	11	NA	TGTGCCAGCGACCAAACCGGGGAGCTGTTTTTT	CASDQTGELFF
TRBV5-3	NA	TRBJ1-6	15	once	TGTGCCAGAAGCCCCCGGCGATGGGGAAGTTCACCCCTCCACTTT	CARSPRRWGSSPLHF